This TCR beta chain was identified in a study of blood T cells in healthy people across ages. Whole-study results and caveats: Per million T cells, TCR beta diversity dropped about linearly as age rose. Bulk PBMC profiling left naive and antigen-experienced comparisons inconclusive.

A sample-barcoded 5' primer and a J-beta primer mix were used in a second PCR of about 6 to 12 cycles. Researchers report that a template-switch adaptor with 12 random nucleotides tagged each cDNA molecule. MiXCR, run by TCRdb on the 5' RACE reads, gives a single entry per CDR3 protein. The repertoire includes about 810,000 distinct CDR3 sequences, 35% to 40% of them detected once, and under 15% sits in the top ten. Drawn from each donor were approximately 9.5 milliliters of peripheral blood. CDR1 and CDR2 from the germline V gene are DFQATT and SNEGSKA (reference sequence). This CDR3 region has 15 residues. V lost 4 bases and J 1 base, leaving 17 bases between the germline ends. As regards this clonotype: What it binds is unknown.

The rearrangement uses TRBV20-1 and TRBJ2-7; tentative D call: TRBD2 (6 bases). Sequencing was done on a sample of blood. The clonotype was recovered from a man aged 18-30 years in good health. CDR3 region: CSAKTRDGLSYEQYF. The CDR3 DNA is TGCAGTGCTAAAACCCGGGACGGACTATCCTACGAGCAGTACTTC.